The T cell receptor beta chain described here comes from a study of CD8+ T cells in alopecia areata (dated by TCRdb to between 2017 and 2018). Concerning the study at large: The treated patients took part in an open-label pilot trial in which moderate-to-severe alopecia areata was treated with oral tofacitinib at 5 to 10 mg twice daily. Tofacitinib was administered for 6 to 18 months, and 6 months of follow-up off drug were then conducted to assess delayed response and recurrence. The SALT score, which quantifies the percentage of affected scalp surface area, was used to measure disease severity in treated patients. High-throughput TCRbeta sequencing was used to examine T cell clonal expansion in alopecia areata in both the C3H/HeJ mouse model and human patients. On the human side, TCRbeta sequencing was run on scalp tissue and on sorted CD4+ and CD8+ peripheral blood T cells from healthy controls and from alopecia areata patients with either patchy or totalis/universalis disease. Biopsies were taken from tofacitinib-treated patients at baseline and again at 4 and 24 weeks into treatment, and several of those patients also had a later scalp biopsy. Scalp clonality was compared among normal scalp (n=4), patchy alopecia areata scalp (n=8), and alopecia totalis/universalis scalp (n=8). RNA was extracted with the PAXgene miRNA kit for fixed scalp, the miRNeasy kit for PBMCs, and the RNeasy kit for mouse skin. TCRbeta CDR3 regions were amplified by immunoSEQ multiplex PCR using 35 Vbeta forward and 13 Jbeta reverse primers. Points the paper makes about the study in general: Unlike mouse skin, where gammadelta T cells dominate, normal human skin contains resident alphabeta T cells that get sequenced too, which complicates analysis of the scalp TCR repertoire. TCR sequences shared between patients were less clear than in mice, possibly partly because of HLA diversity in the patient population. The treated cohort was small, with a single nonresponder, so links between baseline CD8+ expansion and response need larger studies. During tofacitinib treatment, many expanded lesional clones stuck around in both scalp and blood, and this persistence may partly explain why relapse happens after treatment is stopped. Tofacitinib significantly lowered scalp clonality and the number of expanded CD8+ clones among the top 100 scalp clones. Compared with normal scalp, lesional scalp, particularly in alopecia totalis/universalis, had higher clonality and more expanded CD8+ clones, which suggests antigenic drive.

CDR1 SEHNR and CDR2 FQNEAQ were looked up in the germline V gene (reference sequence). Spanning cysteine to phenylalanine, the CDR3 consists of 15 amino acids. Here the CDR3 DNA is all that survives: 45 bases in frame from base 1. The germline ends are 14 bases apart after V is trimmed by 5 bases and J by 0 bases. Receptor libraries were prepared by the immunoSEQ multiplex PCR assay. RNA was extracted from all samples and reverse transcribed into cDNA, which served as template for TCR sequencing. SuperScript III was used for first-strand cDNA synthesis, primed with a 2:1 mix of oligo-dT and random hexamers. Amplification bias was assessed with a synthetic immune receptor repertoire, and residual bias was removed computationally. The original pipeline was this. Raw reads were preprocessed to remove errors, and CDR3 was defined according to IMGT conventions as the region from the conserved cysteine to phenylalanine. To get clonality, Shannon entropy was normalized by log2 of the number of productive unique TCRs and the result was subtracted from 1. Scalp TCRbeta sequences were cross-referenced with sorted blood CD4 and CD8 repertoires so that the CD4 or CD8 identity of scalp clones could be inferred. The immuneACCESS repertoire file appears here via TCRdb, limited to in-frame rearrangements. These files lack a portion of the clones; in checked studies, under half of the deficit traces to unresolved V genes, and the cause of the others is not known. V and J calls plus clone size are reproduced from that table; the DNA served to infer D and trimming. The sample records about 140,000 clones, around four fifths of which are singletons. Together, the top ten hold 20% to 30% of the sample.

A remark on this clone: No antigen is known for it. Base qualities are not provided; no much larger clone lies one nucleotide away.

The meaning of the sample's time point label: around 29 days on oral tofacitinib. The treatment or condition label of this sample denotes: oral pan-JAK inhibitor, 5-10 mg twice daily. From alopecia areata patients, peripheral blood was collected along with lesional scalp punch biopsies. PBMCs were isolated by density centrifugation and stained for CD3, CD4 and CD8, and CD4+ and CD8+ T cells were sorted on a FACSAria. The starting material was CD8+ T cells sorted from blood, obtained at week 4, from a patient treated with tofacitinib. This sequence uses TRBV7-9 and TRBJ2-7; no D gene call is confident. The sequence was collected from a human donor with alopecia areata. The DNA is TGTGCCAGCAGCCACAGTACCCACAGCTCCTACGAGCAGTACTTC. This sequence encodes CASSHSTHSSYEQYF.